Below, 29 T cell receptor beta chains from the same sample are listed, as sequenced in a study of CXCR3-negative and CXCR3-positive naive CD8 T cells. General study findings and limits: Naive CXCR3-positive cells had TRB CDR3s more hydrophobic than those of CXCR3-negative naive cells.

For these receptors, no antigen is known. The authors prepared UMI-labeled TRB cDNA libraries by 5' RACE. Following a re-call of the 5' RACE reads, TCRdb has one entry per CDR3 protein and lacks DNA. This repertoire includes around 150,000 distinct CDR3 sequences. The material sequenced was naive CXCR3+ CD8+ T cells from blood. The subset denotes: CD45RO-CCR7+CD27+CD95- naive CD8+ T cells expressing CXCR3 (TNR3+). Receptors were obtained from a human donor in good health. Some clones in this sample may be carry-over from other donors' samples.

V and J are TRBV7-9 and TRBJ1-2; the D call from TCRdb, TRBD1, cannot be confirmed without DNA. This CDR3 region has 14 residues. The germline V gene encodes CDR1 SEHNR and CDR2 FQNEAQ (reference sequence). CDR3 residues: CASSLEYGAIGYTF.

The chain couples TRBV25-1 to TRBJ2-3; TCRdb indicates TRBD1, and absent DNA this call remains unverified. The CDR3 length is 14 residues. Germline lookup yields CDR1 MGHDK and CDR2 SYGVNS. CDR3 protein: CASSRGRRTDTQYF.

The chain couples TRBV7-9 to TRBJ2-7; absent DNA, TCRdb's TRBD1 call cannot be checked. CDR1 and CDR2 from the germline V gene are SEHNR and FQNEAQ (reference sequence). The CDR3 is 12 residues long. This chain's CDR3 is CASETGNYEQYF.

The chain employs TRBV5-1 and TRBJ2-7; the D gene TCRdb calls, TRBD1, cannot be checked with no DNA. The CDR3 contains 13 residues. CDR1 SGHRS and CDR2 YFSETQ come from the germline V gene. The CDR3 reads CASSPDRAFEQYF. Using reference TRBV5-1 and TRBJ2-7 for the parts outside the CDR3, the full variable domain is KAGVTQTPRYLIKTRGQQVTLSCSPISGHRSVSWYQQTPGQGLQFLFEYFSETQRNKGNFPGRFSGRQFSNSRSEMNVSTLELGDSALYLCASSPDRAFEQYFGPGTRLTVT.

This chain links TRBV11-2 with TRBJ2-3; TCRdb outputs TRBD2, but without DNA this stays unchecked. In germline, CDR1 is SGHAT, CDR2 FQNNGV. This CDR3 is built from 17 residues. The CDR3 loop is CASSLYPQASGSDTQYF.

The V gene is TRBV19, the J gene TRBJ2-7; there is no DNA to check the TCRdb D call of TRBD1. CDR1 and CDR2 (germline): LNHDA, SQIVND (reference sequence). The CDR3 has 14 amino acids. The CDR3 reads CASSIDPTGREQYF.

Here the CDR3 reads CSAREVLVGVYEQYF. V is TRBV20-1 and J is TRBJ2-7; absent DNA, TCRdb's TRBD2 call cannot be checked. The CDR3 has 15 amino acids. Germline-derived CDR1 and CDR2 are DFQATT and SNEGSKA (reference sequence).

This chain connects TRBV23-1 to TRBJ2-7; TCRdb picks TRBD1, but there is no DNA to check that call. TRBV23-1 carries the ORF label, with uncertain function. The CDR3 length is 15 residues. CDR3 sequence reads: CASSQGTGAHYEQYF.

The chain joins TRBV29-1 to TRBJ2-2; TCRdb returns TRBD1, unconfirmable since there is no DNA. CDR3 length: 13 residues. CDR1 and CDR2 (germline): SQVTM, ANQGSEA. CDR3: CSAIRATTGELFF.

The chain combines TRBV29-1 with TRBJ2-1; TCRdb outputs TRBD2, but without DNA this stays unchecked. Germline CDR1 is SQVTM and CDR2 is ANQGSEA. The CDR3 is 18 residues long. CDR3 in amino acids: CSVQGTSGTGFFYNEQFF.

The J gene is TRBJ2-3, the V gene TRBV3-1; the D call from TCRdb, TRBD1, cannot be confirmed without DNA. This CDR3 is 15 amino acids long. Germline-derived CDR1 and CDR2 are LGHDT and YNNKEL (reference sequence). This chain's CDR3 is CASSLTGGWTDTQYF.

The V call is TRBV14, the J call TRBJ2-1; TCRdb proposes TRBD2, but this gene call is untestable without DNA. This CDR3 has 15 amino acids. In germline, CDR1 is SGHDN, CDR2 FVKESK. CDR3 loop: CASNEDSSAYNEQFF.

This chain links TRBV30 with TRBJ1-1. Germline-derived CDR1 and CDR2 are GTSNPN and SVGIG (reference sequence). This CDR3 is built from 13 residues. CDR3 loop: CAWSDSGIAEAFF.

The CDR3 reads CASSQVASGRGHEQYF. The rearrangement uses TRBV3-1 and TRBJ2-7; the D call from TCRdb, TRBD2, cannot be confirmed without DNA. CDR3 length equals 16 residues. Germline CDR1 and CDR2: LGHDT and YNNKEL (reference sequence).

The gene calls are TRBV29-1 and TRBJ2-1; TCRdb's D gene call, TRBD2, goes unchecked for lack of DNA. This CDR3 contains 17 residues. Germline lookup yields CDR1 SQVTM and CDR2 ANQGSEA. CDR3: CSVLDPRQLSSYNEQFF.

The chain links TRBV7-9 to TRBJ2-7. This CDR3 is built from 12 residues. Germline loops: CDR1 SEHNR, CDR2 FQNEAQ (reference sequence). CDR3 loop: CASSLKIYEQYF.

The CDR3: CASSLAFLRAPYNEQFF. The chain couples TRBV7-8 to TRBJ2-1. The CDR3 runs to 17 residues. Germline V gives CDR1 SGHVS, CDR2 FQNEAQ. Looking up the rest from reference TRBV7-8 and TRBJ2-1 gives the full variable domain: GAGVSQSPRYKVAKRGQDVALRCDPISGHVSLFWYQQALGQGPEFLTYFQNEAQLDKSGLPSDRFFAERPEGSVSTLKIQRTQQEDSAVYLCASSLAFLRAPYNEQFFGPGTRLTVL.

V gene TRBV20-1 combines with J gene TRBJ2-7; no DNA is available, so the TRBD2 call from TCRdb remains unchecked. This CDR3 is built from 17 residues. CDR1 DFQATT and CDR2 SNEGSKA come from the germline V gene (reference sequence). CDR3 sequence reads: CSARRSPGGLVYYEQYF.

CDR3 loop: CSVVFPNEQFF. The chain employs TRBV29-1 and TRBJ2-1. The length of the CDR3 is 11 residues. Germline V gene lookup returns CDR1 SQVTM and CDR2 ANQGSEA.

The V gene is TRBV20-1, the J gene TRBJ2-1; TCRdb outputs TRBD1, but without DNA this stays unchecked. CDR3 length: 16 residues. Germline CDR1 is DFQATT and CDR2 is SNEGSKA (reference sequence). The CDR3 sequence is CSARPPGTDSYNEQFF.

This sequence joins TRBV25-1 and TRBJ2-7. Germline values: CDR1 MGHDK, CDR2 SYGVNS. The CDR3 contains 15 residues. CDR3: CASSGWTGAAYEQYF.

The chain recombines TRBV13 with TRBJ2-1; lacking DNA, the TRBD2 call made by TCRdb goes unchecked. The CDR3 is 15 residues long. Germline V gene sequence: CDR1 PRHDT, CDR2 FYEKMQ (reference sequence). The CDR3 spells CASSLLAGGSNEQFF.

The genes are TRBV2 and TRBJ1-5. The V gene's germline CDR1 is SNHLY and CDR2 FYNNEI. The CDR3 is 16 amino acids. Here the CDR3 reads CASSEALPTTNQPQHF.

The chain carries TRBV28 and TRBJ2-7; TCRdb outputs TRBD2, but without DNA this stays unchecked. The CDR3 consists of 15 residues. Looked up from germline, CDR1 is MDHEN and CDR2 is SYDVKM. The CDR3 here is CASSGIAGEVHEQYF.

The chain has TRBV5-1 and TRBJ2-7; TCRdb reports TRBD1, a call that lacks DNA to check it against. This CDR3 has 17 residues. Looked up from germline, CDR1 is SGHRS and CDR2 is YFSETQ. The CDR3 here is CASSSGTDPTSFYEQYF.

The chain links TRBV29-1 to TRBJ2-7; the D call of TRBD2 rests on TCRdb alone, since no DNA is present to check it. The CDR3 is 13 amino acids. CDR1 is SQVTM and CDR2 is ANQGSEA in the germline V gene. The CDR3 is CSVGGTPTYEQYF.

The chain combines TRBV13 with TRBJ1-1. Germline V gives CDR1 PRHDT, CDR2 FYEKMQ (reference sequence). This CDR3 comprises 14 residues. The CDR3 spells CASTWGDQNTEAFF.

This chain uses TRBV27 with TRBJ2-1; TCRdb gives TRBD2 as the D gene, but with no DNA this cannot be confirmed. CDR1 is MNHEY, CDR2 SMNVEV, per germline (reference sequence). This CDR3 region has 16 residues. CDR3 loop: CASKNYLAGVHNEQFF.

This chain connects TRBV25-1 to TRBJ2-1; TCRdb reports TRBD1, a call that lacks DNA to check it against. The CDR3 runs 16 residues. Germline values: CDR1 MGHDK, CDR2 SYGVNS. CDR3 residues: CASSPGTGCPSGEQFF. Full variable domain (remainder filled in from reference TRBV25-1 and TRBJ2-1): EADIYQTPRYLVIGTGKKITLECSQTMGHDKMYWYQQDPGMELHLIHYSYGVNSTEKGDLSSESTVSRIRTEHFPLTLESARPSHTSQYLCASSPGTGCPSGEQFFGPGTRLTVL.